The clone carrying this T cell receptor beta chain was counted between two and nine times. The entry originates in a study of ipilimumab plus nivolumab after autologous stem cell transplantation. Per germline, CDR1 WNHNN and CDR2 SYGVQD (reference sequence). This CDR3 contains 14 residues. The V end was cut by 5 bases, the J end by 5 bases, with 15 bases between. Using immunoSEQ multiplex PCR, the repertoire was profiled, and TCRdb retains in-frame clones only, with some absent. The sample lists 15,000 to 20,000 clones; about three quarters were seen once. This clonotype originated in a male donor with diffuse large B-cell lymphoma. The material sequenced was PBMCs, taken in a trial of ipilimumab plus nivolumab as post-transplant consolidation. V usage is TRBV10-1 and J usage is TRBJ2-5; D perhaps matches TRBD2 (6 bases). The CDR3, as DNA: TGCGCCAGCAGTAAGGACACTAGCACGGAGACCCAGTACTTC. Amino acid sequence: CASSKDTSTETQYF.